This TCR beta chain was recorded in a study of CD4+ T cells in melanoma. Details on this clone: No antigen is known for it.

Findings of the study overall: Diverse differentiation states were reported for melanoma neoantigen-specific CD4+ T cells. A reported correlation linked neoantigen-specific CD4+ T cells to CD8+, macrophage and B cell function.

The V gene's germline CDR1 is SGHDT and CDR2 YYEEEE. V was clipped by 0 bases and J by 9 bases; unmatched bases: 6. The length of the CDR3 is 16 residues. Assay: immunoSEQ multiplex PCR; the TCRdb copy retains only in-frame clones and omits some. The data contain around 130,000 clones, about nine tenths of them singletons. The clonotype comes from a human donor with melanoma. The rearrangement joins TRBV5-6 to TRBJ1-6, with TRBD1 identical over 10 bases. The CDR3 DNA sequence: TGTGCCAGCAGCTTGGGGGACAGGGGAGGAGGTTCACCCCTCCACTTT. Protein: CASSLGDRGGGSPLHF.